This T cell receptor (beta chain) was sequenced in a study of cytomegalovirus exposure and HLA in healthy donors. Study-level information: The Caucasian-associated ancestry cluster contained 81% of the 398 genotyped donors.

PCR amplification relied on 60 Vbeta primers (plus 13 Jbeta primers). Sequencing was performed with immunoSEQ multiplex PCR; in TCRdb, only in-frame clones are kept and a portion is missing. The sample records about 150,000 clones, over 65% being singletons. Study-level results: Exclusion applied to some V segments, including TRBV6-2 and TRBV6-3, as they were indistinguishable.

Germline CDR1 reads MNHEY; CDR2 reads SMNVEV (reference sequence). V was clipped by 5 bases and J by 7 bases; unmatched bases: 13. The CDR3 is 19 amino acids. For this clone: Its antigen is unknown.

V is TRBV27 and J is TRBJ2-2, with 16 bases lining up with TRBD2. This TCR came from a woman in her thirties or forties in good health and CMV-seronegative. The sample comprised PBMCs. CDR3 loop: CASSPSGLAGGPAVGELFF. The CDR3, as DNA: TGTGCCAGCAGTCCATCGGGACTAGCGGGGGGGCCTGCGGTCGGGGAGCTGTTTTTT.